These 32 T cell receptor beta chains were all obtained from the same sample, sequenced in a study of cytomegalovirus exposure and HLA in healthy donors (dated by TCRdb to the late 2010s). Library preparation employed the immunoSEQ multiplex PCR assay. For the multiplex PCR, a mixture combining 60 forward primers for TCR Vbeta segments and 13 reverse primers for TCR Jbeta segments was used. TCRdb holds this immuneACCESS table with in-frame rearrangements only. Some clones are missing; in checked studies, unresolved V genes explain under half, and the rest has no known cause. For this sample the table gives 200,000 to 250,000 clones, of which approximately 81% were detected only once. Jointly, the top ten make up less than 9% of the sample. Sample: PBMCs. Every receptor here comes from a woman aged 55 to 70 in good health and CMV-seropositive.

This clone was recorded a few times. The chain carries TRBV6-7 and TRBJ2-1; D remains unclear. TRBV6-7 is identified as an open reading frame with a role that is uncertain. Trimming left V 2 bases short and J 3 bases short, with 5 bases between. This CDR3 has 13 residues. The CDR3 DNA reads as TGTGCCAGCAGTTACGGGCGCTACAATGAGCAGTTCTTC. Protein product: CASSYGRYNEQFF.

The genes are TRBV11-2 and TRBJ2-7, with 7 positions matching TRBD2. The CDR3 spans 17 residues. Per germline, CDR1 SGHAT and CDR2 FQNNGV. J lost 2 bases, V lost 4 bases, and 14 bases had no gene match. CDR3 bases: TGTGCCAGCAGCTCCCTTCGGGTCGGGAGGTTGACCTACGAGCAGTACTTC. This sequence encodes CASSSLRVGRLTYEQYF.

V gene TRBV27 combines with J gene TRBJ2-5; TRBD2 matches 11 bases. This CDR3 is 16 amino acids long. The V gene's germline CDR1 is MNHEY and CDR2 SMNVEV (reference sequence). V was pared by 5 bases and J by 5 bases, with 10 bases of the junction left unmatched. CDR3 protein: CASSVLSGRAWETQYF. In nucleotides, the CDR3 is TGTGCCAGCAGTGTCCTTAGCGGGAGGGCCTGGGAGACCCAGTACTTC.

The chain uses TRBV10-2 and TRBJ2-7; tentatively, D is TRBD2 (5 bases). In germline, CDR1 is WSHSY, CDR2 SAAADI. Between the trimmed V and J ends, which lost 2 bases and 0 bases, there was a span of 8 bases. CDR3 length: 14 amino acids. This chain's CDR3 is CASSEIRDSYEQYF. The CDR3, as DNA: TGCGCCAGCAGTGAGATCCGGGACTCCTACGAGCAGTACTTC.

This clone occurred once. V is TRBV5-4 and J is TRBJ2-5, with 10 bases fitting TRBD2. The closer fit of TRBJ2-7 to the DNA end suggests the J call may be wrong. The germline CDR1 and CDR2 sequences are SGHNT and YYREEE (reference sequence). The CDR3 covers 16 residues. The CDR3: CASSFRLAGTSYEQYF. In nucleotides, the CDR3 is TGTGCCAGCAGCTTTAGACTAGCGGGTACCTCCTACGAGCAGTACTTC.

Only a few counts were recorded for this clone. This chain joins TRBV6-8 and TRBJ2-7; tentative D call: TRBD2 (6 bases). Germline V gene sequence: CDR1 MNHGY, CDR2 SAAAGT. V was clipped by 7 bases and J by 2 bases, with 9 bases between them. The CDR3 spans 12 residues. CDR3 coding DNA: TGTGCCAGCAAGACGGGAGCCTACGAGCAGTACTTC. Its protein product is CASKTGAYEQYF.

The V and J genes are TRBV15 and TRBJ2-5, with 13 bases matching TRBD2. Gene TRBJ2-7 matches the end of the DNA better, so the J call may be wrong. Per the germline V gene, CDR1 is LNHNV and CDR2 is YYDKDF (reference sequence). There are 14 residues in the CDR3. The CDR3 DNA is TGTGCCACCAGAAGGACTAGCGGGAGTTACGAGCAGTACTTC. Amino acids: CATRRTSGSYEQYF.

The chain links TRBV4-1 to TRBJ2-7; TRBD2 agrees at 9 bases. The CDR3 runs 18 residues. Per germline, CDR1 MGHRA and CDR2 YSYEKL. J gave up 6 bases and V 0 bases, and 15 bases lay outside the gene matches. The CDR3 region is CASSQDPRAGGRRGEQYF. CDR3 sequence (DNA): TGCGCCAGCAGCCAAGATCCACGGGCGGGAGGGCGCCGTGGCGAGCAGTACTTC.

The chain carries TRBV10-3 and TRBJ1-5; the match to TRBD1 covers 8 bases. V was clipped by 9 bases and J by 0 bases; unmatched bases: 4. Germline V gene lookup returns CDR1 ENHRY and CDR2 SYGVKD. There are 14 residues in the CDR3. The CDR3 reads CAIKDRDSNQPQHF. The CDR3 region has the DNA TGTGCCATTAAGGACAGGGATAGCAATCAGCCCCAGCATTTT.

This rearrangement joins TRBV5-4 to TRBJ2-5; a weak D match, TRBD2 (5 bases). The CDR3 consists of 16 residues. The germline gives CDR1 SGHNT, CDR2 YYREEE (reference sequence). V was pared by 4 bases and J by 5 bases, with 21 bases between. The CDR3 loop reads CASSPDFRSGVETQYF. In DNA, the CDR3 is TGTGCCAGCAGCCCGGACTTTCGGTCCGGGGTGGAGACCCAGTACTTC.

This sequence joins TRBV7-9 and TRBJ2-6, with D perhaps TRBD1 (5 bases). Trimming took off 5 bases at V and 4 bases at J, with 12 bases between the two ends. CDR1 is SEHNR, CDR2 FQNEAQ, per germline (reference sequence). The CDR3 covers 15 residues. CDR3 nucleotides: TGTGCCAGCAGCCTCCAGGGTGGAGGGGCCAACGTCCTGACTTTC. Protein product: CASSLQGGGANVLTF.

This chain joins TRBV6-5 and TRBJ2-3; TRBD2 matches at 8 bases. This CDR3 is 14 amino acids long. From germline, CDR1 is MNHEY and CDR2 SVGAGI. The junction had 10 bases not matched to a gene; V was cut back by 7 bases and J by 7 bases. CDR3 bases: TGTGCCAGCACCAGCGGGAGCCAGTTGCATACGCAGTATTTT. This gives the protein CASTSGSQLHTQYF.

This clone was detected only a few times. The chain uses TRBV7-9 and TRBJ2-2; tentatively, D is TRBD2 (7 bases). The V end was cut by 5 bases, the J end by 4 bases, with 14 bases between. From germline, CDR1 is SEHNR and CDR2 FQNEAQ (reference sequence). The CDR3 length is 15 residues. The CDR3 reads CASSIYREGTGELFF. The CDR3 bases are TGTGCCAGCAGCATTTACAGGGAGGGCACCGGGGAGCTGTTTTTT.

This clone has more than one count but fewer than ten. The chain links TRBV4-2 to TRBJ2-7; D is possibly TRBD2 (5 bases). The CDR3 extends over 15 amino acids. Germline CDR1 LGHNA, CDR2 YNFKEQ. The V end lost 0 bases, the J end lost 2 bases, and 11 bases lay between the germline ends. CDR3 in amino acids: CASSQEGASPYEQYF. Here the CDR3 DNA reads TGTGCCAGCAGCCAAGAGGGAGCATCTCCCTACGAGCAGTACTTC.

This chain links TRBV2 with TRBJ2-5; the match to TRBD1 covers 7 bases. The assigned J gene may be wrong: the sequence end matches TRBJ2-7 better. The CDR3 runs to 16 residues. Germline-derived CDR1 and CDR2 are SNHLY and FYNNEI. The CDR3 loop reads CASSLLNSRDSHEQYF. The CDR3 region has the DNA TGTGCCAGCAGCCTCCTGAACAGTCGGGACAGCCACGAGCAGTACTTC.

This sequence joins TRBV6-5 and TRBJ1-3; D is perhaps TRBD1 (6 bases). Germline lookup yields CDR1 MNHEY and CDR2 SVGAGI. The CDR3 runs to 15 residues. Deletions cut 2 bases from V and 2 bases from J, with 10 bases between. CDR3 DNA: TGTGCCAGCAGTTACATTAGGGGGACTGGAAACACCATATATTTT. Protein sequence: CASSYIRGTGNTIYF.

The V and J genes are TRBV7-9 and TRBJ1-2; 7 bases match TRBD1. With 6 bases clipped from V and 4 bases from J, the junction kept 5 bases outside the gene matches. Looked up from germline, CDR1 is SEHNR and CDR2 is FQNEAQ (reference sequence). The CDR3 length is 13 residues. In nucleotides, the CDR3 is TGTGCCAGCAGTCGGGACAGCTTCTATGGCTACACCTTC. Translated: CASSRDSFYGYTF.

The V gene is TRBV9, the J gene TRBJ1-3, with 7 bases that match TRBD1. The length of the CDR3 is 14 residues. Losses at the gene ends were 3 bases for V and 4 bases for J; bases not matched to a gene: 4. CDR1 and CDR2 from the germline V gene are SGDLS and YYNGEE. CDR3 nucleotide sequence: TGTGCCAGCAGCGCACAGGGGATCGGAAACACCATATATTTT. Protein: CASSAQGIGNTIYF. The full variable domain, completed using reference TRBV9 and TRBJ1-3, is DSGVTQTPKHLITATGQRVTLRCSPRSGDLSVYWYQQSLDQGLQFLIQYYNGEERAKGNILERFSAQQFPDLHSELNLSSLELGDSALYFCASSAQGIGNTIYFGEGSWLTVV.

The chain links TRBV7-9 to TRBJ1-1; 9 bases map to TRBD1. The CDR3 loop spans 14 amino acids. Germline CDR1 SEHNR, CDR2 FQNEAQ (reference sequence). Trimming took 1 base from V and 12 from J; bases not matched to a gene: 9. This chain's CDR3 is CASSLGGTGIITFF. The CDR3 DNA reads TGTGCCAGCAGCTTAGGCGGGACAGGGATTATCACTTTCTTT.

The chain carries TRBV29-1 and TRBJ2-3, with D perhaps TRBD1 (6 bases). Germline assignment: CDR1 SQVTM and CDR2 ANQGSEA. The CDR3 consists of 12 residues. Trimming pared 1 base from V and 7 bases from J, leaving 9 bases between. The CDR3 loop is CSVEAGAHTQYF. In nucleotides, the CDR3 is TGCAGCGTTGAAGCAGGGGCACATACGCAGTATTTT.

The chain has TRBV9 and TRBJ1-4; the D is unclear. The CDR3 runs to 14 residues. Trimming took 0 bases from V and 7 from J, leaving 10 bases between them. Germline CDR1 and CDR2: SGDLS and YYNGEE. CDR3 in amino acids: CASSVVEFGEKLFF. CDR3 nucleotide sequence: TGTGCCAGCAGCGTAGTAGAATTCGGTGAAAAACTGTTTTTT.

The chain employs TRBV7-2 and TRBJ2-1; tentative D call: TRBD2 (6 bases). Trimming pared 5 bases from V and 1 base from J, leaving 18 bases between. Germline V lookup: CDR1 SGHTA, CDR2 FQGNSA. The CDR3 runs to 17 residues. CDR3 nucleotide sequence: TGTGCCAGCAGCCCACTGGCGGGGAAGACGTCCTACAATGAGCAGTTCTTC. This encodes CASSPLAGKTSYNEQFF.

The rearrangement links TRBV7-8 to TRBJ2-1, with 15 bases identical to TRBD2. Germline values: CDR1 SGHVS, CDR2 FQNEAQ. Unmatched junction bases numbered 18, after V lost 5 bases and J lost 10 bases. This CDR3 region has 19 residues. For the CDR3, the DNA is TGTGCCAGCAGCCCGCTAACGGGACTAGCGGGAGGTGGCGCAGGGGAGCAGTTCTTC. It specifies CASSPLTGLAGGGAGEQFF.

The V and J genes are TRBV6-1 and TRBJ2-7; TRBD1 matches at 7 bases. The V and J ends lost 6 bases and 3 bases, in that order; junction bases with no gene match: 8. Germline values: CDR1 MNHNS, CDR2 SASEGT. This CDR3 comprises 14 residues. CDR3 amino acids: CASRTTRDSYEQYF. The CDR3 DNA sequence: TGTGCCAGCAGAACGACAAGGGACAGCTACGAGCAGTACTTC.

The chain has TRBV6-5 and TRBJ2-1; TRBD1 matches at 10 bases. Germline loops: CDR1 MNHEY, CDR2 SVGAGI. The J segment lost 6 bases and the V segment lost 0 bases, leaving 2 bases of the junction unmatched. The CDR3 has 15 amino acids. Here the CDR3 DNA reads TGTGCCAGCAGTTACTCCGGGACAGGGGCCAATGAGCAGTTCTTC. Translated, it gives CASSYSGTGANEQFF.

The rearrangement uses TRBV29-1 and TRBJ1-4; 9 bases agree with TRBD1. Trimming cost V 5 bases and J 6 bases; bases outside gene matches: 10. The CDR3 sequence is 15 residues long. Per the germline V gene, CDR1 is SQVTM and CDR2 is ANQGSEA. This CDR3 is CSVPGGGQGDEKLFF. Here the CDR3 DNA reads TGCAGCGTTCCGGGTGGGGGACAGGGCGATGAAAAACTGTTTTTT.

This rearrangement joins TRBV6-1 to TRBJ2-7; D ambiguous. In germline, CDR1 is MNHNS, CDR2 SASEGT. V shed 3 bases and J shed 1 base, with 4 bases lying between them. This CDR3 spans 12 amino acids. In DNA form, the CDR3 reads TGTGCCAGCAGTGACTTATCCTACGAGCAGTACTTC. Its protein is CASSDLSYEQYF.

This chain joins TRBV13 and TRBJ2-5; D is unclear. The CDR3 consists of 12 residues. Germline CDR1 and CDR2: PRHDT and FYEKMQ (reference sequence). The V end was cut by 2 bases, the J end by 5 bases, with 6 bases between. The DNA of the CDR3 is TGTGCCAGCAGCTTATACGGGGAGACCCAGTACTTC. This codes for CASSLYGETQYF.

The CDR3 nucleotides read TGTGCCAGCAGCTCTTTAGCGGGAAGCACAGATACGCAGTATTTT. It specifies CASSSLAGSTDTQYF. V is TRBV7-3 and J is TRBJ2-3; TRBD2 matches at 8 bases. The trim removed 4 bases at V and 0 bases at J, leaving 3 bases unmatched. The CDR3 covers 15 residues. Germline CDR1 SGHTA, CDR2 FQGTGA.

The V call is TRBV5-1, the J call TRBJ2-2, with D possibly matching TRBD2 (5 bases). CDR3 size: 15 residues. CDR1 and CDR2 from the germline V gene are SGHRS and YFSETQ. V lost 2 bases, J lost 4 bases, and 12 bases lay in between. The CDR3 here is CASSFQVRGTGELFF. The CDR3 bases are TGCGCCAGCAGCTTCCAGGTCCGGGGCACCGGGGAGCTGTTTTTT.

The rearrangement links TRBV9 to TRBJ2-7; no reliable D call. The germline V gene has CDR1 SGDLS and CDR2 YYNGEE. The CDR3 consists of 14 residues. Trimming pared 0 bases from V and 2 bases from J, leaving 9 bases between. As DNA, the CDR3 is TGTGCCAGCAGCGTAGACGGGTTCGCCTACGAGCAGTACTTC. Its protein is CASSVDGFAYEQYF.

This chain uses TRBV27 with TRBJ2-2; 8 nucleotides align to TRBD1. V shed 5 bases, J shed 4 bases, and the junction held 9 bases outside the gene matches. This CDR3 is 16 amino acids long. Germline CDR1 is MNHEY and CDR2 is SMNVEV (reference sequence). The CDR3 DNA reads as TGTGCCAGCAGTCCCCAGGGGGCCGGACGCACCGGGGAGCTGTTTTTT. Its protein is CASSPQGAGRTGELFF.